This T cell receptor beta chain was documented in a study of cytomegalovirus exposure and HLA in healthy donors. The donors were part of the validation cohort, which consisted of about 120 subjects and was separate from the first cohort of 670 or so subjects. The length of the CDR3 is 14 residues. V dropped 3 bases and J dropped 6; count of bases not matched to a gene: 6. Germline CDR1 MNHEY, CDR2 SMNVEV (reference sequence). Repertoires were generated with immunoSEQ multiplex PCR, while TCRdb's copy carries only in-frame clones and drops some. This sample has about 330,000 clones, with about nine tenths found just once.

The sample taken for sequencing was PBMCs. The receptor was isolated from a woman in her late teens or twenties in good health and CMV-seronegative. The rearrangement links TRBV27 to TRBJ2-7; TRBD1 agrees at 9 bases. The chain's CDR3 is CASSFGTGNSEQYF. CDR3 nucleotide sequence: TGTGCCAGCAGTTTCGGGACAGGGAACAGCGAGCAGTACTTC.